This T cell receptor (beta chain) was sequenced during a study of blood T cell repertoires in COVID-19. About the study: The study drew acute and convalescent COVID-19 samples from the United States, Italy and Spain. PBMCs, B-cell-depleted T cells, or T cells provided the cDNA or gDNA that made up the material.

The CDR3 sequence is 12 residues long. Deletions cut 3 bases from V and 5 bases from J, with 10 bases between. The germline V gene encodes CDR1 DFQATT and CDR2 SNEGSKA (reference sequence). As processed by the authors: From reference gene primer amplification, estimates of nucleated cell counts were derived. Generated by immunoSEQ multiplex PCR, the TCRdb table keeps only in-frame clones and is missing some. That table gives V, J and clone size, and the DNA gave D and trimming. The table has over 60,000 clones, 70% to 90% seen once. Sequenced input: peripheral blood. The sequence was obtained from a man between 65 and 85 years old with active or convalescent COVID-19. The chain employs TRBV20-1 and TRBJ1-2; no clear D. This chain's CDR3 is CSASWQIYGYTF. CDR3 in DNA: TGCAGTGCTAGTTGGCAGATTTATGGCTACACCTTC.